A single sample is the source of the 22 T cell receptor beta chains below, sequenced in a study of blood T cell repertoires in COVID-19. The repertoire was sequenced with immunoSEQ multiplex PCR; TCRdb's copy has only in-frame clones and lacks some. The sample shows approximately 220,000 clones, roughly 88% of them seen only once. The sample taken for sequencing was PBMCs or T cells enriched from blood (not recorded which). These receptors were obtained from a woman in her 40s with acute COVID-19.

There are a few counts of this clone. V and J are TRBV15 and TRBJ1-1; 10 bases map to TRBD1. Germline lookup yields CDR1 LNHNV and CDR2 YYDKDF (reference sequence). The CDR3 has 17 amino acids. Trimming cost V 0 bases and J 4 bases; bases outside gene matches: 8. CDR3 protein: CATSRDRQGAAGTEAFF. The DNA for the CDR3 is TGTGCCACCAGCAGAGATAGACAGGGGGCGGCGGGCACTGAAGCTTTCTTT.

The chain employs TRBV6-5 and TRBJ1-1; possible D gene TRBD1, 6 bases. CDR3 length: 15 amino acids. Germline V gene sequence: CDR1 MNHEY, CDR2 SVGAGI. Trimming removed 2 bases from V and 5 bases from J, with 15 bases in between. CDR3 DNA: TGTGCCAGCAGTTACCACCAGGGGATGGGGACTGAAGCTTTCTTT. It specifies CASSYHQGMGTEAFF.

The gene calls are TRBV5-6 and TRBJ2-3; 11 positions agree with TRBD1. From germline, CDR1 is SGHDT and CDR2 YYEEEE. V shed 4 bases, J shed 9 bases, and the junction held 4 bases outside the gene matches. CDR3 length: 13 residues. The CDR3 coding sequence is TGTGCCAGCAGCGCGGGGACAGGGGGGACGCAGTATTTT. Its translation: CASSAGTGGTQYF.

CDR3 sequence (DNA): TGCGCCAGCAGAACCCCGGGACAGGGAAGGACACCCCTCCACTTT. Encoded protein: CASRTPGQGRTPLHF. V gene TRBV5-1 combines with J gene TRBJ1-6; 9 nucleotides match TRBD1. Trimming removed 5 bases from V and 11 bases from J; junction bases left unmatched: 11. The CDR3 loop spans 15 amino acids. Germline CDR1 is SGHRS and CDR2 is YFSETQ.

The V and J genes are TRBV4-1 and TRBJ2-1; D possibly corresponds to TRBD2 (7 bases). The germline CDR1 and CDR2 sequences are MGHRA and YSYEKL. Trimming took off 2 bases at V and 1 base at J, with 18 bases between the two ends. The CDR3 loop spans 18 amino acids. CDR3 loop: CASSQSLPGGHSYNEQFF. The CDR3 DNA sequence: TGCGCCAGCAGCCAAAGCCTACCGGGGGGCCATTCCTACAATGAGCAGTTCTTC.

The rearrangement uses TRBV19 and TRBJ1-2; maybe TRBD1 (5 bases). The CDR3 is 15 amino acids. Trimming left V 0 bases short and J 2 bases short, with 10 bases between. CDR1 and CDR2 from the germline V gene are LNHDA and SQIVND (reference sequence). In DNA, the CDR3 is TGTGCCAGTAGTATAGAGCACAGGCGGAACTATGGCTACACCTTC. It yields the protein CASSIEHRRNYGYTF.

The chain couples TRBV5-1 to TRBJ2-5; perhaps TRBD1 as D (6 bases). This CDR3 has 14 amino acids. The germline CDR1 and CDR2 sequences are SGHRS and YFSETQ. V lost 0 bases and J lost 7, with 13 bases in between. DNA of the CDR3: TGCGCCAGCAGCTTGGGGCAGGGGATGGGGACCCAGTACTTC. It specifies CASSLGQGMGTQYF.

V usage is TRBV3-1 (or the pseudogene TRBV3-2) and J usage is TRBJ2-1; maybe TRBD2 (5 bases). The ends were cut back, 2 bases at V and 6 bases at J, with 14 bases in the middle. The CDR3 sequence is 15 residues long. Germline CDR1 and CDR2: LGHDT and YNNKEL (reference sequence). This CDR3 reads CASSQTGGSVNEQFF. DNA for the CDR3: TGTGCCAGCAGCCAAACCGGCGGGTCGGTCAATGAGCAGTTCTTC.

This sequence joins TRBV19 and TRBJ1-6; D is unresolved. The germline gives CDR1 LNHDA, CDR2 SQIVND (reference sequence). The CDR3 contains 12 residues. V was cut by 5 bases and J by 8 bases, with 7 bases left in between. CDR3 DNA sequence: TGTGCCAGTAGTTCCTCCCATTCACCCCTCCACTTT. Its protein is CASSSSHSPLHF.

The V call is TRBV7-8, the J call TRBJ1-1; D perhaps matches TRBD1 (6 bases). Per germline, CDR1 SGHVS and CDR2 FQNEAQ. V lost 5 bases, J lost 9 bases, and 10 bases lay in between. The length of the CDR3 is 11 residues. The CDR3 here is CASSLGQKAFF. The CDR3, as DNA: TGTGCCAGCAGCCTCGGACAGAAAGCTTTCTTT. Drawing the rest from reference TRBV7-8 and TRBJ1-1, the complete variable domain is GAGVSQSPRYKVAKRGQDVALRCDPISGHVSLFWYQQALGQGPEFLTYFQNEAQLDKSGLPSDRFFAERPEGSVSTLKIQRTQQEDSAVYLCASSLGQKAFFGQGTRLTVV.

This chain connects TRBV7-6 to TRBJ1-4, with D possibly matching TRBD1 (6 bases). Germline CDR1 reads SGHVS; CDR2 reads FNYEAQ. The length of the CDR3 is 18 residues. Deletions cut 5 bases from V and 7 bases from J, with 26 bases between. The CDR3 DNA reads as TGTGCCAGCAGCCCAGCCACAGGGACGGGTGGCAAGGGTGAAAAACTGTTTTTT. Translation gives CASSPATGTGGKGEKLFF. The full variable domain, rest sourced from reference TRBV7-6 and TRBJ1-4, is GAGVSQSPRYKVTKRGQDVALRCDPISGHVSLYWYRQALGQGPEFLTYFNYEAQQDKSGLPNDRFSAERPEGSISTLTIQRTEQRDSAMYRCASSPATGTGGKGEKLFFGSGTQLSVL.

The rearrangement links TRBV6-5 to TRBJ1-4, with D maybe TRBD1 (5 bases). Trimming stripped 10 bases from V and 5 bases from J, with 17 bases between. CDR3 length: 14 amino acids. Germline V gene sequence: CDR1 MNHEY, CDR2 SVGAGI. CDR3: CATYPPGQNEKLFF. The CDR3 DNA is TGTGCCACCTACCCGCCCGGACAAAATGAAAAACTGTTTTTT.

V is TRBV5-4 and J is TRBJ2-2; D is ambiguous. The V gene lost 10 bases and the J gene lost 6 bases, with 13 bases spanning the gap. This CDR3 has 12 amino acids. In germline, CDR1 is SGHNT, CDR2 YYREEE (reference sequence). CDR3 sequence (DNA): TGTGCCGCAGTGGATCGGGCCGGGGAGCTGTTTTTT. This codes for CAAVDRAGELFF.

This clone was counted a single time. The chain links TRBV2 to TRBJ2-2; TRBD1 is a possible D gene (6 bases). The CDR3 is 14 amino acids. In germline, CDR1 is SNHLY, CDR2 FYNNEI. The V end was cut by 6 bases, the J end by 2 bases, with 10 bases between. CDR3 sequence (DNA): TGTGCCAGCAGAGGACAGATAAACACCGGGGAGCTGTTTTTT. The encoded protein is CASRGQINTGELFF.

V and J are TRBV7-9 and TRBJ1-2, with D tentatively TRBD1 (6 bases). The CDR3 is 14 amino acids. Germline V lookup: CDR1 SEHNR, CDR2 FQNEAQ (reference sequence). V was cut by 4 bases and J by 4 bases, with 13 bases left in between. In DNA form, the CDR3 reads TGTGCCAGCAGCTCTCTGACAGGCACCTATGGCTACACCTTC. It specifies CASSSLTGTYGYTF.

Judged by abundance, this clone is medium-sized. The V gene is TRBV5-1, the J gene TRBJ2-7; D is unresolved. The CDR3 spans 15 residues. The V and J ends lost 1 base and 0 bases respectively, with 11 bases between them. Germline-derived CDR1 and CDR2 are SGHRS and YFSETQ. Written as DNA, the CDR3 is TGCGCCAGCAGCTTGACCGCTGCTAGCTCCTACGAGCAGTACTTC. This codes for CASSLTAASSYEQYF.

V and J are TRBV6-5 and TRBJ1-5; no clear D gene. V was shortened by 8 bases and J by 4 bases, with 15 bases between the two germline ends. The CDR3 extends over 14 amino acids. Per the germline V gene, CDR1 is MNHEY and CDR2 is SVGAGI. This CDR3 reads CASARSGLNQPQHF. For the CDR3, the DNA is TGTGCCAGCGCCAGATCAGGACTAAATCAGCCCCAGCATTTT.

V gene TRBV18 combines with J gene TRBJ1-5; 8 nucleotides line up with TRBD1. CDR1 is KGHSH, CDR2 LQKENI, per germline. The CDR3 spans 15 residues. The V segment lost 2 bases and the J segment 3 bases; nucleotides outside the gene matches: 3. CDR3 nucleotide sequence: TGTGCCAGCTCACCAACGGGACAGGTCAATCAGCCCCAGCATTTT. It encodes CASSPTGQVNQPQHF.

V gene TRBV30 combines with J gene TRBJ2-4; D may be TRBD2 (7 bases). V lost 0 bases and J lost 3, with 21 bases in between. The CDR3 has 18 residues. Germline assignment: CDR1 GTSNPN and CDR2 SVGIG (reference sequence). CDR3 DNA: TGTGCCTGGAGTGTACGAGGGGGGGGGCCAATTGACAAAAACATTCAGTACTTC. This codes for CAWSVRGGGPIDKNIQYF.

This clone was found once. This chain uses TRBV2 with TRBJ1-2; unclear D gene. Germline V gives CDR1 SNHLY, CDR2 FYNNEI. V shed 8 bases and J shed 0 bases, with 7 bases lying between them. The CDR3 extends over 12 amino acids. The CDR3 DNA reads as TGTGCCAGCGTCCTTACTAACTATGGCTACACCTTC. Translated, it gives CASVLTNYGYTF.

This sequence joins TRBV18 and TRBJ1-6; 9 bases fit TRBD1. The V gene's germline CDR1 is KGHSH and CDR2 LQKENI. V gave up 3 bases and J gave up 9 bases; unmatched junction bases: 3. This CDR3 is built from 14 residues. CDR3 in amino acids: CASSPDRGPSPLHF. DNA for the CDR3: TGTGCCAGCTCACCGGACAGGGGTCCTTCACCCCTCCACTTT.

The chain carries TRBV3-1 (or the pseudogene TRBV3-2) and TRBJ2-4; 7 nucleotides align to TRBD2. Germline V lookup: CDR1 LGHDT, CDR2 YNNKEL (reference sequence). CDR3 size: 17 residues. J gave up 0 bases and V 1 base, and 6 bases lay outside the gene matches. The CDR3 DNA sequence: TGTGCCAGCAGCCAAGTCCCTAGCGGCCTAGCCAAAAACATTCAGTACTTC. This translates into CASSQVPSGLAKNIQYF.